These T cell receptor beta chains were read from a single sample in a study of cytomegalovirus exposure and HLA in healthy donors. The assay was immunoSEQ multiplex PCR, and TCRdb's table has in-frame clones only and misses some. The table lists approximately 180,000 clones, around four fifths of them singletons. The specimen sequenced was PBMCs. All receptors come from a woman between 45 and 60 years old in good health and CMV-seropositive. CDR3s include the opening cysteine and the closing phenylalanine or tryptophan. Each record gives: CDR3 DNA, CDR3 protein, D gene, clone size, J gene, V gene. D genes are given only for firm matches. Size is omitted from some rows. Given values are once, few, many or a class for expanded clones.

TGTGCCAGCAGCCTCCCGCCGGGACAGGATTTCCTAGCCAAAAACATTCAGTACTTC | CASSLPPGQDFLAKNIQYF | . | . | TRBJ2-4 | TRBV21-1
TGCGCCAGCAGCTTGGACAGGGCCCCCACAGATACGCAGTATTTT | CASSLDRAPTDTQYF | . | . | TRBJ2-3 | TRBV5-1
TGTGCCAGCAGCCAAACAGGGGTAGAGACCCAGTACTTC | CASSQTGVETQYF | TRBD1 | . | TRBJ2-5 | TRBV14
TGTGCCAGCTCACCACCTACCGGGGGTACCTACAATGAGCAGTTCTTC | CASSPPTGGTYNEQFF | . | . | TRBJ2-1 | TRBV18
TGTGCCAGCTCATCATTAAGTTACGAGCAGTACTTC | CASSSLSYEQYF | . | once | TRBJ2-7 | TRBV18
TGTGCCAGTAGTATGGGTGGCGGGGGGGCCATCCATTTT | CASSMGGGGAIHF | TRBD2 | . | TRBJ2-3 | TRBV19
TGTGCCAGCAGTGAACAGGGGGCGATCAATTCACCCCTCCACTTT | CASSEQGAINSPLHF | TRBD1 | once | TRBJ1-6 | TRBV2
TGTGCCAGCAGTTTCCGGCGGGGGGGCACAGATACGCAGTATTTT | CASSFRRGGTDTQYF | TRBD2 | . | TRBJ2-3 | TRBV28
TGTGCCAGCAGCCCGAACAGGGTAGCTAACTATGGCTACACCTTC | CASSPNRVANYGYTF | . | . | TRBJ1-2 | TRBV11-2
TGTGCCAGCAGCCAGGGGCGGAGGGGTGGATCCTACGAGCAGTACTTC | CASSQGRRGGSYEQYF | . | few | TRBJ2-7 | TRBV4-2
TGTGCCAGCAGGGGGGGTGAAAAACTGTTTTTT | CASRGGEKLFF | . | once | TRBJ1-4 | TRBV28
TGTGCCAGCAGCCCAACCTCAGGGAAGAATTCACCCCTCCACTTT | CASSPTSGKNSPLHF | . | . | TRBJ1-6 | TRBV7-2
TGTGCCAGCAGCTTAGAAAGCGGGGGGGTGCAGTTCTTC | CASSLESGGVQFF | TRBD2 | . | TRBJ2-1 | TRBV7-2
TGCGCCAGCAGCGCACAGGGGTTCTACAATGAGGATCGTTTCTTC | CASSAQGFYNEDRFF | TRBD1 | once | TRBJ2-1 | TRBV5-1
TGTGCCAGCAGCTCTCAAGCGGGACTAGCCAAAAACATTCAGTACTTC | CASSSQAGLAKNIQYF | TRBD2 | . | TRBJ2-4 | TRBV13
TGTGCCAGCAGCACAGAAGACGAGCAGTACTTC | CASSTEDEQYF | . | . | TRBJ2-7 | TRBV13
TGTGCCAGCCAGTCGGGGGGCTTCTACGAGCAGTACTTC | CASQSGGFYEQYF | . | . | TRBJ2-7 | TRBV5-6
TGTGCCTGGAGTGTAGGGGGACTAGCGGGGGGGCTGGGGAGTAGAGAGACCCAGTACTTC | CAWSVGGLAGGLGSRETQYF | TRBD2 | . | TRBJ2-5 | TRBV30
TGTGCCAGCAGCGGACAGGGGTACACTGAAGCTTTCTTT | CASSGQGYTEAFF | TRBD1 | . | TRBJ1-1 | TRBV6-1
TGTGCCAGCTCCCTCGGAGGGGTGGGTGAAAAACTGTTTTTT | CASSLGGVGEKLFF | . | . | TRBJ1-4 | TRBV27
TGTGCCAGCAGCCAAGCTAGAGGGAGGAATGAGCAGTTCTTC | CASSQARGRNEQFF | . | . | TRBJ2-1 | TRBV14
TGCGCCGGGCGGACAGTTTTTTGCGAAAAACTGTTTTTT | CAGRTVFCEKLFF | . | . | TRBJ1-4 | TRBV10-1
TGCGCCAGCAGCTGGACCGGGACTAGCGGTACCTACGAGCAGTACTTC | CASSWTGTSGTYEQYF | TRBD2 | . | TRBJ2-7 | TRBV5-1
TGCAGCGCCGAGGGACAGGGGGCGGGGACTGAAGCTTTCTTT | CSAEGQGAGTEAFF | TRBD1 | . | TRBJ1-1 | TRBV29-1
TGTGCCAGCTCATCGGCACAGGGTGTTGGAAGCTATGGCTACACCTTC | CASSSAQGVGSYGYTF | . | . | TRBJ1-2 | TRBV18
TGTGCCAGCAGCTTCCCACATCTTGGCACAGATACGCAGTATTTT | CASSFPHLGTDTQYF | . | once | TRBJ2-3 | TRBV13
TGTGCCAGCAGCTTATTAAACGGGGGGTCCTACGAGCAGTACTTC | CASSLLNGGSYEQYF | TRBD2 | . | TRBJ2-7 | TRBV11-2
TGTGCCAGTTCCCCTCGCAGGGCAAAAGTGAGAGAGACCCAGTACTTC | CASSPRRAKVRETQYF | . | few | TRBJ2-5 | TRBV7-9
TGTGCCAGCAGGTCCTCGGACAATGAGCAGTTCTTC | CASRSSDNEQFF | . | . | TRBJ2-1 | TRBV9
TGTGCCATGGGACAGGGGGCGGCTAACTATGGCTACACCTTC | CAMGQGAANYGYTF | TRBD1 | . | TRBJ1-2 | TRBV10-3
TGTGCCATCAGTGACCCTAACCTAAACTATGGCTACACCTTC | CAISDPNLNYGYTF | . | once | TRBJ1-2 | TRBV10-3
TGCGCCAGCAGCCACTACGGGGACTCCTACGAGCAGTACTTC | CASSHYGDSYEQYF | . | . | TRBJ2-7 | TRBV4-1
TGTGCCAGCAGTGTACAGGGGAGGCCTGAAGCTTTCTTT | CASSVQGRPEAFF | TRBD1 | . | TRBJ1-1 | TRBV25-1
TGTGCCATCAGTGAAACGGGGGGCAATCAGCCCCAGCATTTT | CAISETGGNQPQHF | . | . | TRBJ1-5 | TRBV10-3
TGTGCCAGCAGCGCGCCGCAAAGCTACGAGCAGTACTTC | CASSAPQSYEQYF | . | . | TRBJ2-7 | TRBV6-6
TGTGCAAGTCGCTTAGCCCGGACTAGGAATAACGAGCAGTTCTTC | CASRLARTRNNEQFF | . | . | TRBJ2-1 | TRBV12-2
TGTGCCAGCAGTTACTCGACAGGGACTGAAGCTTTCTTT | CASSYSTGTEAFF | TRBD1 | . | TRBJ1-1 | TRBV6-6
TGTGCCTGGAGTGCGGGAGTTATGAACACTGAAGCTTTCTTT | CAWSAGVMNTEAFF | . | . | TRBJ1-1 | TRBV30
TGTGCCAGCAGCCTCGATATGAGGCGTGAAGCTTTCTTT | CASSLDMRREAFF | . | . | TRBJ1-1 | TRBV7-9
TGTGCCAGCAGCCCTCTTGGAGGGGGCACAGATACGCAGTATTTT | CASSPLGGGTDTQYF | . | . | TRBJ2-3 | TRBV7-3
TGTGCCAGCAGTGTCAGACAGACCTACAATGAGCAGTTCTTC | CASSVRQTYNEQFF | . | . | TRBJ2-1 | TRBV2
TGCGCCAGCAGCGCCGGGGACAGGCTGGTCGGGGAGCAGTACTTC | CASSAGDRLVGEQYF | TRBD1 | . | TRBJ2-7 | TRBV5-1
TGCGCCAGCAGCTTCATGAATGAGCAGTTCTTC | CASSFMNEQFF | . | . | TRBJ2-1 | TRBV5-1
TGTGCCAGCAGCTTAGGGACAGATAATTCACCCCTCCACTTT | CASSLGTDNSPLHF | . | . | TRBJ1-6 | TRBV7-7
TGTGCCAGCAGCTTAGAGGGCGGGGTAGCCACAGATACGCAGTATTTT | CASSLEGGVATDTQYF | . | . | TRBJ2-3 | TRBV7-6
TGCGCCAGCAGCCAGGGACAGGCCCGAAGTCGGTCCTACGAGCAGTACTTC | CASSQGQARSRSYEQYF | TRBD1 | . | TRBJ2-7 | TRBV4-1
TGTGCCCCGTCCTTCAGGAGCAATCAGCCCCAGCATTTT | CAPSFRSNQPQHF | . | . | TRBJ1-5 | TRBV19
TGTGCCAGCAGTTTCGGACAGAGGGAGACTTTCTTT | CASSFGQRETFF | . | once | TRBJ1-1 | TRBV6-5
TGTGCCAGCCGAGGCTCCTTCTCCTACAATGAGCAGTTCTTC | CASRGSFSYNEQFF | . | . | TRBJ2-1 | TRBV6-1
TGTGCCAGCATCGTATTATTTGGGGGGAATGGCTACACCTTC | CASIVLFGGNGYTF | . | . | TRBJ1-2 | TRBV5-6
TGTGCCAGTAGTAACCGGGACAGGACCTATGGCTACACCTTC | CASSNRDRTYGYTF | TRBD1 | . | TRBJ1-2 | TRBV19
TGTGCCAGCAGCGTAGTAGGGGTCGGCAATGAGCAGTTCTTC | CASSVVGVGNEQFF | . | . | TRBJ2-1 | TRBV9
TGTGCCAGCAGCTCCGGGACTTTCCAAGAGACCCAGTACTTC | CASSSGTFQETQYF | . | . | TRBJ2-5 | TRBV5-4